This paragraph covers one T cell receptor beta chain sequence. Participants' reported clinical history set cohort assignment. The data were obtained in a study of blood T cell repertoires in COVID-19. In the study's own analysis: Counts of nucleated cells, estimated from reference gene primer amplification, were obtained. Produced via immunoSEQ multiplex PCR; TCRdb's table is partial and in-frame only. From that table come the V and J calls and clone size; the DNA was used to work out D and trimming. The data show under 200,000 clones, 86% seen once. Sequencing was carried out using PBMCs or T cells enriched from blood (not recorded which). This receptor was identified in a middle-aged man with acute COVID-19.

The chain's CDR3 is CASSQERVALEQYF. The CDR3 DNA reads TGCGCCAGCAGCCAAGAACGGGTAGCTTTGGAGCAGTACTTC. The chain employs TRBV4-1 and TRBJ2-7, with unresolved D. The CDR3 consists of 14 residues. CDR1 is MGHRA, CDR2 YSYEKL, per germline. The V end was cut by 0 bases, the J end by 7 bases, with 13 bases between.